Included here is one TCR beta chain sequence, with context. Its antigen remains undetermined. No per-base quality is available; no much larger clone lies one base away. Participants in the prospective study were enrolled through a virtual design, were aged roughly 18 to 100 years, and lived in 20 to 30 United States geographic areas. Cohort assignment in the prospective study relied on participant-reported clinical history from a screening survey and a study questionnaire. In the prospective study, mobile phlebotomists collected whole blood, serum and a nasopharyngeal or oropharyngeal swab from each participant. Additional blood draws and questionnaires over an approximately 2-month period could optionally be provided by prospective study participants. Before DNA extraction, blood samples from the prospective study were shipped at room temperature or frozen. The data derive from a study of blood T cell repertoires in COVID-19 (dated by TCRdb to the early 2020s). Notes on the research overall: Samples from collaborators originated in the United States, Italy and Spain and spanned both the acute and convalescent phases of COVID-19. Subjects who had been exposed to COVID-19, were actively infected with it, or had recovered from it provided the deeply sampled blood TCRbeta repertoires that made up the dataset. Nearly every sample came with metadata listing a de-identified subject ID, COVID-19 status, age in years and sex. The prospective study material was composed of cDNA or gDNA derived from T cells, B-cell-depleted T cells, or PBMCs. Where available, HLA class I and class II types were obtained from metadata supplied by the sample provider rather than from assay-based typing. Samples were obtained from the ongoing ImmuneRACE study (first 160 participants) and from over 1,000 subjects provided by 6 global collaborators. The repertoires were released in a freely available public database intended as a resource for research on the immune response to SARS-CoV-2.

The study at large found these results: Clinical and demographic metadata were provided uncurated, with the amount varying by source and participant.

The CDR3 sequence holds 14 residues, the cysteine and phenylalanine included. The read is trimmed to its CDR3 DNA, 42 bases read in frame from base 1. The trim is 7 bases for V and 0 bases for J, with a gap of 12 bases between the germline ends. The germline V gene provides CDR1 ENHRY and CDR2 SYGVKD. The immunoSEQ Assay, a bias-controlled multiplex PCR, was used to amplify TCRbeta CDR3 regions from genomic DNA. Turning to the authors' computational methods: Within the assay, amplification of reference gene primers was used to estimate how many nucleated cells each sample contained. Sequence reads were collapsed and filtered to measure the absolute abundance of every unique TCRbeta CDR3 rearrangement. Productive Simpson clonality was computed per sample as the square root of Simpson's diversity index over productive rearrangements. Sourced from immuneACCESS, this table was stored by TCRdb with only in-frame sequences that have V and J called. A share of the clones is absent; for the studies checked, an unresolved V gene accounts for under half, and the remainder has no known explanation. V and J calls and clone size come straight from that table; D and trimming were deduced from the DNA. The sample records roughly 220,000 clones, around 80% of which are singletons. Together, the top ten hold roughly 4.3% of the sample.

The receptor chain draws on TRBV10-3 and TRBJ1-2; the D gene lacks a confident call. Sequencing was carried out using PBMCs or T cells enriched from blood (not recorded which). The TCR originated in a young man with acute COVID-19. The CDR3 is CAIKYEGANYGYTF. The bases read TGTGCCATCAAATATGAGGGTGCTAACTATGGCTACACCTTC.